One T cell receptor beta chain is described in this entry. This sample is part of a study of blood T cell repertoires in COVID-19. Turning to the study itself: COVID-19 samples from acute and convalescent phases originated in the United States, Italy and Spain.

Per the study methods: Quantification of nucleated cells was approximated via reference gene primer amplification. Assay used: immunoSEQ multiplex PCR; TCRdb lists only in-frame clones, some missing. That table gives V, J and clone size, and the DNA gave D and trimming. The table includes 40,000 to 45,000 clones, around nine tenths detected once. The CDR3 extends over 13 amino acids. V gave up 3 bases and J gave up 4 bases, with 9 bases separating them. The sequence was obtained from a middle-aged man with COVID-19, enrolled during active disease. Material: peripheral blood. This rearrangement joins TRBV12-3 or TRBV12-4 to TRBJ2-5; D ambiguous. The CDR3 coding sequence is TGTGCCAGCAGTTTCGTGAGGTCAGAGACCCAGTACTTC. Protein product: CASSFVRSETQYF.